Listed here are 23 T cell receptor beta chains from one sample, sequenced in a study of shared clonotypes between healthy human individuals. TCRdb keeps only in-frame clones here, not all; method: immunoSEQ multiplex PCR. The table has about 1 million clones, about 77% seen once. Input material: memory CD4+ T cells sorted from blood. Subset given: CD45RA-negative fraction. The receptors originated from a man younger than 35 in good health.

The rearrangement joins TRBV7-6 to TRBJ2-2; TRBD1 agrees at 9 bases. With V trimmed by 5 bases and J by 4 bases, 5 bases remained unmatched. This CDR3 is 15 amino acids long. Germline assignment: CDR1 SGHVS and CDR2 FNYEAQ. CDR3 sequence (DNA): TGTGCCAGCAGCCCCGGGACAGGGTCCACCGGGGAGCTGTTTTTT. Protein: CASSPGTGSTGELFF.

V and J are TRBV18 and TRBJ1-2, with 8 bases lining up with TRBD1. The J segment lost 4 bases and the V segment lost 0 bases, leaving 4 bases of the junction unmatched. The CDR3 covers 15 residues. Germline V gene sequence: CDR1 KGHSH, CDR2 LQKENI. CDR3: CASSPPGQATYGYTF. The CDR3 DNA is TGTGCCAGCTCACCACCGGGACAGGCAACCTATGGCTACACCTTC.

The V call is TRBV5-1, the J call TRBJ2-7; 8 positions agree with TRBD2. There are 12 residues in the CDR3. The J segment lost 6 bases and the V segment lost 3 bases, leaving 2 bases of the junction unmatched. Germline CDR1 SGHRS, CDR2 YFSETQ. The CDR3 loop is CASSWTSTEQYF. CDR3 bases: TGCGCCAGCAGCTGGACTAGCACCGAGCAGTACTTC.

The rearrangement uses TRBV6-5 and TRBJ1-6, with D perhaps TRBD1 (5 bases). Trimming pared 2 bases from V and 8 bases from J, leaving 10 bases between. CDR3 size: 14 residues. Germline CDR1 and CDR2: MNHEY and SVGAGI. The CDR3 DNA sequence: TGTGCCAGCAGTTACCTGGGACCGCATTCACCCCTCCACTTT. Translating gives CASSYLGPHSPLHF.

The chain has TRBV9 and TRBJ1-1; maybe TRBD1 (5 bases). V was trimmed by 3 bases and J by 4 bases, leaving 13 bases between them. Germline V gives CDR1 SGDLS, CDR2 YYNGEE. The CDR3 spans 14 residues. The CDR3 here is CASSATTGATEAFF. CDR3 bases: TGTGCCAGCAGCGCGACAACCGGGGCCACTGAAGCTTTCTTT.

This chain joins TRBV10-2 and TRBJ2-7; D might be TRBD2 (7 bases). Germline CDR1 and CDR2: WSHSY and SAAADI. V dropped 3 bases and J dropped 2 bases, with 20 bases sitting between them. The CDR3 is 17 residues long. CDR3 sequence (DNA): TGCGCCAGCAGTGATCGTCGGGGGCGGGGGTTGGCCTACGAGCAGTACTTC. Protein sequence: CASSDRRGRGLAYEQYF.

The chain carries TRBV5-6 and TRBJ1-6; D perhaps matches TRBD1 (6 bases). Germline values: CDR1 SGHDT, CDR2 YYEEEE. This CDR3 spans 15 amino acids. The germline V and J ends were trimmed by 3 bases and 6 bases, with 13 bases remaining between them. Written as DNA, the CDR3 is TGTGCCAGCAGCTACCGGACAGCCCCTAATTCACCCCTCCACTTT. It encodes CASSYRTAPNSPLHF.

A single count supports this clone. The rearrangement joins TRBV5-4 to TRBJ2-3; 11 bases match TRBD1. V lost 4 bases, J lost 5 bases, and 6 bases stayed unmatched. The CDR3 spans 15 residues. The germline V gene has CDR1 SGHNT and CDR2 YYREEE (reference sequence). CDR3 bases: TGTGCCAGCAGCCCCGGACAGGGGGCATTAGATACGCAGTATTTT. Translation: CASSPGQGALDTQYF.

A word on this clone: The same CDR3 also results from other DNA sequences found in this sample. V and J are TRBV19 and TRBJ2-1; D is uncertain. This CDR3 has 11 amino acids. Trimming shortened V by 6 bases and J by 5 bases, and 5 bases separated the two germline ends. Germline V gene data show CDR1 as LNHDA and CDR2 as SQIVND (reference sequence). The CDR3 DNA reads TGTGCCAGTAGCGTCAACAATGAGCAGTTCTTC. It specifies CASSVNNEQFF. Complete variable domain (other parts from reference TRBV19 and TRBJ2-1): DGGITQSPKYLFRKEGQNVTLSCEQNLNHDAMYWYRQDPGQGLRLIYYSQIVNDFQKGDIAEGYSVSREKKESFPLTVTSAQKNPTAFYLCASSVNNEQFFGPGTRLTVL.

The V gene is TRBV5-4, the J gene TRBJ1-4, with D uncertain. Germline CDR1 is SGHNT and CDR2 is YYREEE (reference sequence). V was pared by 5 bases and J by 6 bases, with 14 bases between. The CDR3 covers 14 residues. The CDR3 loop is CASSLQRGDEKLFF. The CDR3 DNA reads as TGTGCCAGCAGTTTACAGCGGGGAGATGAAAAACTGTTTTTT.

This chain uses TRBV5-1 with TRBJ1-4; 7 bases are shared with TRBD1. This CDR3 comprises 16 residues. Looked up from germline, CDR1 is SGHRS and CDR2 is YFSETQ. Trimming took 0 bases from V and 0 from J; bases not matched to a gene: 2. The CDR3 loop is CASSLVGQTTNEKLFF. As DNA, the CDR3 is TGCGCCAGCAGCTTGGTGGGACAGACAACTAATGAAAAACTGTTTTTT.

This chain joins TRBV30 and TRBJ2-7; TRBD2 matches at 10 bases. V lost 2 bases and J lost 1; bases outside the gene matches: 2. CDR3 length: 14 amino acids. CDR1 and CDR2 (germline): GTSNPN, SVGIG (reference sequence). The CDR3 DNA reads as TGTGCCTGGAGTCGACTAGCGGGTTCCTACGAGCAGTACTTC. Protein sequence: CAWSRLAGSYEQYF.

This clone was picked up many times. The chain combines TRBV7-2 with TRBJ2-7, with TRBD1 identical over 9 bases. J gave up 10 bases and V 6 bases, and 10 bases lay outside the gene matches. Germline V lookup: CDR1 SGHTA, CDR2 FQGNSA. The CDR3 totals 13 residues. DNA for the CDR3: TGTGCCAGCAGTCCGGCCTGGGACAGGGAACAGTACTTC. This gives the protein CASSPAWDREQYF.

This clone was seen only a few times. The genes are TRBV28 and TRBJ1-2; D remains unclear. The CDR3 is 15 amino acids. From germline, CDR1 is MDHEN and CDR2 SYDVKM. With 3 bases removed from V and 4 bases from J, the gap between germline ends came to 15 bases. CDR3 loop: CASSLPNTDIYGYTF. CDR3 sequence (DNA): TGTGCCAGCAGTTTGCCAAATACAGATATCTATGGCTACACCTTC.

This rearrangement joins TRBV6-1 to TRBJ2-5; 9 bases line up with TRBD2. The junction had 14 bases not matched to a gene; V was cut back by 1 base and J by 5 bases. CDR3 length equals 18 residues. Germline values: CDR1 MNHNS, CDR2 SASEGT. The CDR3 DNA sequence: TGTGCCAGCAGTGAAGAAGTGTCGGTAGCGGGAGTTTTTGAGACCCAGTACTTC. This codes for CASSEEVSVAGVFETQYF.

This clone has only one observation. The DNA of the CDR3 is TGTGCCAGCAGTACTATAAGCTCCTACAATGAGCAGTTCTTC. It encodes CASSTISSYNEQFF. This chain joins TRBV6-5 and TRBJ2-1; D unresolved. V lost 5 bases and J lost 0, with 8 bases in between. Germline V gene data show CDR1 as MNHEY and CDR2 as SVGAGI. The CDR3 covers 14 residues.

The chain employs TRBV7-8 and TRBJ1-1, with 9 bases aligning to TRBD1. The germline CDR1 and CDR2 sequences are SGHVS and FQNEAQ. CDR3 length equals 17 residues. V lost 2 bases to trimming and J lost 0 bases; unmatched junction nucleotides: 7. CDR3 loop: CASSLLGTGRMNTEAFF. In DNA form, the CDR3 reads TGTGCCAGCAGCTTATTGGGGACAGGGCGGATGAACACTGAAGCTTTCTTT.

This chain joins TRBV11-3 and TRBJ2-5; a weak D match, TRBD2 (6 bases). The V end was cut by 4 bases, the J end by 5 bases, with 8 bases between. Germline CDR1 is SGHNT and CDR2 is YENEEA. The CDR3 is 12 amino acids. The CDR3 loop is CASSSSGETQYF. The CDR3 coding sequence is TGTGCCAGCAGCTCCAGCGGGGAGACCCAGTACTTC. Using reference TRBV11-3 and TRBJ2-5 for the parts outside the CDR3, the full variable domain is EAGVVQSPRYKIIEKKQPVAFWCNPISGHNTLYWYLQNLGQGPELLIRYENEEAVDDSQLPKDRFSAERLKGVDSTLKIQPAELGDSAVYLCASSSSGETQYFGPGTRLLVL.

This clone was seen a few times. The rearrangement links TRBV18 to TRBJ2-1; 9 bases are shared with TRBD2. There are 14 residues in the CDR3. V dropped 8 bases and J dropped 8; count of bases not matched to a gene: 10. The germline CDR1 and CDR2 sequences are KGHSH and LQKENI. CDR3 sequence: CASQASGGTHEQFF. In DNA form, the CDR3 reads TGTGCCAGCCAAGCAAGCGGGGGGACCCATGAGCAGTTCTTC.

This clone was seen ten or more times. The chain uses TRBV27 and TRBJ1-2; D call uncertain. This CDR3 is 14 amino acids long. The ends were cut back, 0 bases at V and 7 bases at J, with 12 bases in the middle. Germline CDR1 reads MNHEY; CDR2 reads SMNVEV (reference sequence). CDR3: CASSLSGPWGGYTF. The CDR3, as DNA: TGTGCCAGCAGTTTATCGGGCCCATGGGGTGGCTACACCTTC.

CDR3 sequence: CASSDRAGGNEQFF. CDR3 sequence (DNA): TGCGCCAGCAGCGACAGGGCGGGCGGCAATGAGCAGTTCTTC. The V and J genes are TRBV5-1 and TRBJ2-1; 7 bases align to TRBD1. Looked up from germline, CDR1 is SGHRS and CDR2 is YFSETQ. V dropped 4 bases and J dropped 6; count of bases not matched to a gene: 7. The CDR3 is 14 residues long.

The chain carries TRBV28 and TRBJ2-7, with TRBD2 matching 12 bases. This CDR3 spans 17 amino acids. The J segment lost 5 bases and the V segment lost 3 bases, leaving 11 bases of the junction unmatched. Germline lookup yields CDR1 MDHEN and CDR2 SYDVKM. CDR3 DNA sequence: TGTGCCAGCAGTTTGGCTAGCGGGGGGGCCAGCTTGGACGAGCAGTACTTC. This gives the protein CASSLASGGASLDEQYF.

J is TRBJ1-2 and V is TRBV10-2; no firm D call. The germline gives CDR1 WSHSY, CDR2 SAAADI. The CDR3 runs to 14 residues. With 3 bases removed from V and 7 bases from J, the gap between germline ends came to 15 bases. The CDR3, as DNA: TGCGCCAGCAGTGACTCCAATGGATCGGGTGGCTACACCTTC. The encoded protein is CASSDSNGSGGYTF.